This is a list of T cell receptor beta chains from one sample in a study of regulatory T cells in long-lasting Graves disease. In TCRdb, the multiplex PCR reads were re-called with MiXCR into one record per CDR3 protein. This table holds about 420,000 distinct CDR3 sequences, 20% to 30% found once. The sample consisted of peripheral blood mononuclear cells (PBMCs), taken when the disease was refractory, from a patient treated with antithyroid drugs. These receptors came from a female donor with Graves disease. Both conserved end residues are part of each CDR3. A D gene is named only where the DNA matches it firmly. Clone size appears in some rows only: once, few, many, or a class for an expanded clone.

size: NA
J: TRBJ2-2
D: NA
V: TRBV2
length: 13
CDR3: CASTDRTTGELFF
DNA: TGTGCCAGCACCGACAGAACAACCGGGGAGCTGTTTTTT

size: NA
J: TRBJ2-2
D: NA
V: TRBV5-5
length: 15
CDR3: CASSLEQQNTGELFF
DNA: TGTGCCAGCAGCTTGGAACAGCAGAACACCGGGGAGCTGTTTTTT

size: many
J: TRBJ1-4
D: NA
V: TRBV5-1
length: 14
CDR3: CASSLGVLDEKLFF
DNA: TGCGCCAGCAGCTTAGGGGTGTTGGATGAAAAACTGTTTTTT

size: many
J: TRBJ1-1
D: NA
V: TRBV6-9
length: 14
CDR3: CASSYGSVNTEAFF
DNA: TGTGCCAGCAGTTACGGTTCCGTGAACACTGAAGCTTTCTTT

size: many
J: TRBJ2-5
D: TRBD1
V: TRBV2
length: 13
CDR3: CASSGDRGQTQYF
DNA: TGTGCCAGCAGTGGGGACAGGGGTCAGACCCAGTACTTC

size: many
J: TRBJ1-1
D: TRBD1
V: TRBV12-3/TRBV12-4
length: 14
CDR3: CASSDEGARGEAFF
DNA: TGTGCCAGCAGTGATGAGGGGGCGCGTGGTGAAGCTTTCTTT

size: NA
J: TRBJ1-2
D: NA
V: TRBV20-1
length: 15
CDR3: CSARDSAAASYGYTF
DNA: TGCAGTGCTAGAGATTCGGCGGCAGCTTCTTATGGCTACACCTTC

size: few
J: TRBJ1-2
D: TRBD1
V: TRBV6-5
length: 14
CDR3: CASSLGQNNYGYTF
DNA: TGTGCCAGCAGTTTGGGACAGAATAACTATGGCTACACCTTC

size: NA
J: TRBJ1-2
D: NA
V: TRBV20-1
length: 16
CDR3: CSARDRHWGANYGYTF
DNA: TGCAGTGCTAGAGATCGACATTGGGGCGCTAACTATGGCTACACCTTC

size: NA
J: TRBJ2-1
D: TRBD2
V: TRBV20-1
length: 14
CDR3: CSASAGANYNEQFF
DNA: TGCAGTGCTTCAGCGGGAGCAAACTACAATGAGCAGTTCTTC

size: few
J: TRBJ2-5
D: TRBD2
V: TRBV20-1
length: 16
CDR3: CSANSGTSGRSGTQYF
DNA: TGCAGTGCTAACTCCGGGACTAGCGGGAGAAGTGGGACCCAGTACTTC

size: few
J: TRBJ1-2
D: NA
V: TRBV7-9
length: 14
CDR3: CASSLAQPENGYTF
DNA: TGTGCCAGCAGCTTAGCGCAACCAGAAAATGGCTACACCTTC

size: few
J: TRBJ1-5
D: TRBD1
V: TRBV12-3/TRBV12-4
length: 14
CDR3: CASSRQGAVQPQHF
DNA: TGTGCCAGCAGCCGACAGGGGGCAGTTCAGCCCCAGCATTTT

size: few
J: TRBJ1-1
D: TRBD1
V: TRBV29-1
length: 12
CDR3: CSGASGGTEAFF
DNA: TGCAGCGGAGCCTCAGGGGGCACTGAAGCTTTCTTT

size: few
J: TRBJ1-1
D: NA
V: TRBV6-5
length: 16
CDR3: CASSYRRTVMNTEAFF
DNA: TGTGCCAGCAGTTACCGCCGGACAGTTATGAACACTGAAGCTTTCTTT

size: NA
J: TRBJ2-7
D: TRBD1
V: TRBV19
length: 14
CDR3: CASSIRQGPYEQYF
DNA: TGTGCCAGTAGTATAAGACAGGGCCCCTACGAGCAGTACTTC

size: many
J: TRBJ2-2
D: TRBD2
V: TRBV12-3/TRBV12-4
length: 15
CDR3: CASSDRTRLSGELFF
DNA: TGTGCCAGCAGTGATCGGACTAGGCTCTCCGGGGAGCTGTTTTTT

size: NA
J: TRBJ1-4
D: NA
V: TRBV27
length: 15
CDR3: CASSLLAGTNEKLFF
DNA: TGTGCCAGCAGTTTACTGGCGGGAACTAATGAAAAACTGTTTTTT

size: many
J: TRBJ2-7
D: NA
V: TRBV6-5
length: 15
CDR3: CASSYEASRSHEQYF
DNA: TGTGCCAGCAGTTACGAGGCTAGCAGATCCCACGAGCAGTACTTC

size: NA
J: TRBJ2-2
D: NA
V: TRBV27
length: 15
CDR3: CASSLIRTEGGELFF
DNA: TGTGCCAGCAGTTTAATTCGGACAGAAGGCGGGGAGCTGTTTTTT

size: many
J: TRBJ1-1
D: TRBD1
V: TRBV6-1
length: 13
CDR3: CASSTFTGGEAFF
DNA: TGTGCCAGCAGTACCTTTACAGGGGGGGAAGCTTTCTTT

size: few
J: TRBJ2-4
D: TRBD1
V: TRBV29-1
length: 17
CDR3: CTYYAARDRDAKNIQYF
DNA: TGCACCTACTACGCAGCTCGGGACAGAGACGCCAAAAACATTCAGTACTTC

size: NA
J: TRBJ2-2
D: NA
V: TRBV24-1
length: 15
CDR3: CATPSGSSNTGELFF
DNA: TGTGCCACCCCCTCTGGGAGCTCGAACACCGGGGAGCTGTTTTTT

size: many
J: TRBJ1-2
D: NA
V: TRBV28
length: 14
CDR3: CASSFQAANYGYTF
DNA: TGTGCCAGCAGTTTTCAGGCAGCTAACTATGGCTACACCTTC

size: few
J: TRBJ2-6
D: TRBD1
V: TRBV6-4
length: 17
CDR3: CASSYVRGSPGANVLTF
DNA: TGTGCCAGCAGTTATGTCAGGGGGAGCCCTGGGGCCAACGTCCTGACTTTC

size: few
J: TRBJ2-2
D: TRBD2
V: TRBV2
length: 16
CDR3: CASSDNWGGDTGELFF
DNA: TGTGCCAGCAGCGACAATTGGGGGGGGGACACCGGGGAGCTGTTTTTT

size: NA
J: TRBJ2-7
D: NA
V: TRBV6-5
length: 15
CDR3: CASSYTQGGSAEQYF
DNA: TGTGCCAGCAGTTATACACAGGGAGGTTCGGCCGAGCAGTACTTC

size: many
J: TRBJ1-2
D: NA
V: TRBV7-2
length: 15
CDR3: CASSPTGISGYGYTF
DNA: TGTGCCAGCAGCCCCACAGGGATTTCGGGGTATGGCTACACCTTC

size: NA
J: TRBJ2-1
D: NA
V: TRBV6-8
length: 13
CDR3: CASSHGPSIEQFF
DNA: TGTGCCAGCAGCCACGGGCCCAGTATTGAGCAGTTCTTC

size: NA
J: TRBJ1-1
D: TRBD1
V: TRBV10-3
length: 13
CDR3: CASRTGSVTEAFF
DNA: TGTGCCTCCAGGACAGGGTCGGTCACTGAAGCTTTCTTT

size: NA
J: TRBJ1-4
D: NA
V: TRBV6-5
length: 18
CDR3: CASSYSNPNTLTNEKLFF
DNA: TGTGCCAGCAGTTACTCGAATCCCAACACCTTAACTAATGAAAAACTGTTTTTT

size: few
J: TRBJ2-5
D: NA
V: TRBV29-1
length: 14
CDR3: CSVEDAGAGETQYF
DNA: TGCAGCGTCGAAGACGCAGGGGCTGGGGAGACCCAGTACTTC

size: few
J: TRBJ1-5
D: NA
V: TRBV20-1
length: 14
CDR3: CSARPGPPHQPQHF
DNA: TGCAGTGCCCGACCGGGTCCCCCTCATCAGCCCCAGCATTTT

size: NA
J: TRBJ2-7
D: TRBD2
V: TRBV13
length: 16
CDR3: CASSPSLGGGQGEQYF
DNA: TGTGCCAGCAGCCCTTCCCTCGGGGGGGGCCAAGGCGAGCAGTACTTC

size: once
J: TRBJ2-3
D: TRBD2
V: TRBV6-4
length: 16
CDR3: CASSYSSGRNTDTQYF
DNA: TGTGCCAGCAGTTACTCTAGCGGGAGGAACACAGATACGCAGTATTTT

size: NA
J: TRBJ2-2
D: NA
V: TRBV5-4
length: 17
CDR3: CASSLAPQFANTGELFF
DNA: TGTGCCAGCAGCTTGGCCCCTCAATTCGCGAACACCGGGGAGCTGTTTTTT

size: many
J: TRBJ1-1
D: NA
V: TRBV9
length: 18
CDR3: CASSVVPGGENMNTEAFF
DNA: TGTGCCAGCAGCGTAGTCCCCGGGGGCGAGAACATGAACACTGAAGCTTTCTTT

size: few
J: TRBJ1-2
D: NA
V: TRBV7-9
length: 16
CDR3: CASSRRWDTLNYGYTF
DNA: TGTGCCAGCAGCCGGAGGTGGGACACCCTTAACTATGGCTACACCTTC

size: NA
J: TRBJ2-2
D: TRBD2
V: TRBV7-3
length: 16
CDR3: CASSVTSDLNTGELFF
DNA: TGTGCCAGCAGCGTCACTAGCGACTTAAACACCGGGGAGCTGTTTTTT

size: NA
J: TRBJ1-3
D: NA
V: TRBV6-1
length: 14
CDR3: CASMRGAYGNTIYF
DNA: TGTGCCAGCATGAGAGGGGCTTACGGAAACACCATATATTTT

size: many
J: TRBJ2-5
D: TRBD1
V: TRBV18
length: 14
CDR3: CASSPGQPQETQYF
DNA: TGTGCCAGCTCACCGGGACAGCCCCAAGAGACCCAGTACTTC

size: many
J: TRBJ1-1
D: TRBD1
V: TRBV6-1
length: 15
CDR3: CASSSVQGGLWEAFF
DNA: TGTGCCAGCAGTAGCGTTCAAGGGGGCCTTTGGGAAGCTTTCTTT

size: few
J: TRBJ2-3
D: NA
V: TRBV4-3
length: 16
CDR3: CASSQEPRVSTDTQYF
DNA: TGCGCCAGCAGCCAAGAACCCAGGGTTAGCACAGATACGCAGTATTTT

size: many
J: TRBJ2-7
D: NA
V: TRBV7-8
length: 14
CDR3: CASSSKRQDYEQYF
DNA: TGTGCCAGCAGCTCTAAGAGGCAGGACTACGAGCAGTACTTC

size: few
J: TRBJ2-7
D: NA
V: TRBV12-3/TRBV12-4
length: 13
CDR3: CASSPTGGREQYF
DNA: TGTGCCAGCAGCCCGACCGGGGGGCGCGAGCAGTACTTC

size: many
J: TRBJ2-5
D: NA
V: TRBV2
length: 12
CDR3: CASKGGEETQYF
DNA: TGTGCCAGCAAGGGAGGAGAAGAGACCCAGTACTTC

size: NA
J: TRBJ2-5
D: NA
V: TRBV2
length: 14
CDR3: CASSSSVIQETQYF
DNA: TGTGCCAGCAGTTCCAGTGTTATCCAAGAGACCCAGTACTTC

size: many
J: TRBJ1-2
D: TRBD1
V: TRBV28
length: 14
CDR3: CASTPGTGKPGYTF
DNA: TGTGCCAGCACCCCGGGGACAGGGAAACCCGGCTACACCTTC

size: NA
J: TRBJ2-1
D: TRBD2
V: TRBV7-9
length: 15
CDR3: CASSYTSGSINEQFF
DNA: TGTGCCAGCAGCTACACTAGCGGGAGTATAAATGAGCAGTTCTTC